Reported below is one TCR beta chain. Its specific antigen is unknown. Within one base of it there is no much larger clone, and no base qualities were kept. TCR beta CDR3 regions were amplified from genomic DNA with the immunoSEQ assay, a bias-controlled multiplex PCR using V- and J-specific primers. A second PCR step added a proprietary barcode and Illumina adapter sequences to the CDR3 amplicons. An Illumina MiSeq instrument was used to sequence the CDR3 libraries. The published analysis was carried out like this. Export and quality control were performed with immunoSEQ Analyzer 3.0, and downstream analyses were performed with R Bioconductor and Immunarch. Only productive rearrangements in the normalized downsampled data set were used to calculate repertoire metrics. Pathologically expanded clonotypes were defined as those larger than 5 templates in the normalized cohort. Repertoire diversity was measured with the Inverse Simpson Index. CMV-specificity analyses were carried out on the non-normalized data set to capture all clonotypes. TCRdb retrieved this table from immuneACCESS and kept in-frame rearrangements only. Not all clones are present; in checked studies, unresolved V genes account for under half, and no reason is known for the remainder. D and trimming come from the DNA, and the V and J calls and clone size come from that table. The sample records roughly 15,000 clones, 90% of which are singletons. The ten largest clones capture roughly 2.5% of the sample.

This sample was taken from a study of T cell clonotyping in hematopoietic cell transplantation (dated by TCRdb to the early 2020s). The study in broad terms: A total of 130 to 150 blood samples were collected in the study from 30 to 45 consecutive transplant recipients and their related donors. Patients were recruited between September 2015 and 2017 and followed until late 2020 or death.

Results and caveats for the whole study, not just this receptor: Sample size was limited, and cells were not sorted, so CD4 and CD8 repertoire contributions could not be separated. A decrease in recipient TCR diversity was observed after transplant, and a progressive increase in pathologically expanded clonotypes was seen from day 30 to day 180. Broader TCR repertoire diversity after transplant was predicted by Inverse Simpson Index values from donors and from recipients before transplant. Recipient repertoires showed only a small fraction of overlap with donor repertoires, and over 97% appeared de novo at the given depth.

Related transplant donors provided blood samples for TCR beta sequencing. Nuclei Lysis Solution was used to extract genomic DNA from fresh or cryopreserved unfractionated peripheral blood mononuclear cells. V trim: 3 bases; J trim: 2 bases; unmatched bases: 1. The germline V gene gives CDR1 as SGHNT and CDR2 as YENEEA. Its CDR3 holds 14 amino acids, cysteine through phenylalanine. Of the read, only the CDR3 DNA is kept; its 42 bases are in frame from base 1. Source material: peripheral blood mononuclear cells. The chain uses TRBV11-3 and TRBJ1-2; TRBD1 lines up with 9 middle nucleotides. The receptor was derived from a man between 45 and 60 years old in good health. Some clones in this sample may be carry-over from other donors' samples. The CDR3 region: CASSFGQGNYGYTF. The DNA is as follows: TGTGCCAGCAGCTTTGGACAGGGGAACTATGGCTACACCTTC.